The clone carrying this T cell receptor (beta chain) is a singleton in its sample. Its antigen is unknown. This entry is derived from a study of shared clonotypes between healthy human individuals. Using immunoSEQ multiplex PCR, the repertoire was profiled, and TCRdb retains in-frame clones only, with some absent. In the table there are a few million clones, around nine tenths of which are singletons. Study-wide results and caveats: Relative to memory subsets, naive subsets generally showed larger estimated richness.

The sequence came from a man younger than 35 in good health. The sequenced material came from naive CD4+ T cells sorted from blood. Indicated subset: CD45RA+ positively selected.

The CDR3 region is CAWSGIGGEKLFF. In DNA, the CDR3 is TGTGCCTGGAGTGGAATAGGGGGTGAAAAACTGTTTTTT. The chain couples TRBV30 to TRBJ1-4; D possibly corresponds to TRBD1 (6 bases). CDR3 size: 13 residues. Trimming stripped 1 base from V and 7 bases from J, with 10 bases between. Germline V gene lookup returns CDR1 GTSNPN and CDR2 SVGIG (reference sequence).